A single sample gave rise to the 23 T cell receptor beta chains below, sequenced in a study of human T cells and chemical hapten exposure. Time point noted: healthy volunteer bleed at 2 weeks. Researchers extracted total RNA from unfractionated whole blood. A single record per CDR3 protein comes from TCRdb applying MiXCR to the RACE reads. This table holds approximately 90,000 distinct CDR3 sequences, just under 9% found once. The material sequenced was whole blood. The receptors here all came from a female donor in good health. Some clones in this sample may be carry-over from other donors' samples.

The chain employs TRBV7-2 and TRBJ1-1; D is unclear. Germline CDR1 and CDR2: SGHTA and FQGNSA. V lost 7 bases and J 4 bases, leaving 13 bases between the germline ends. The CDR3 totals 13 residues. This CDR3 reads CASNLAVRTEAFF. In DNA form, the CDR3 reads TGTGCCAGCAATTTAGCGGTCCGCACTGAAGCTTTCTTT.

The sample holds a few counts of this clonotype. This sequence joins TRBV5-1 and TRBJ2-7, with TRBD2 identical over 10 bases. Germline values: CDR1 SGHRS, CDR2 YFSETQ. Losses at the gene ends were 3 bases for V and 0 bases for J; bases not matched to a gene: 3. The CDR3 is 15 amino acids. The CDR3 sequence: CASSSGLAISYEQYF. The CDR3 DNA is TGCGCCAGCAGCTCGGGACTAGCGATCTCCTACGAGCAGTACTTC.

This clonotype has more than one count but fewer than ten. The chain links TRBV2 to TRBJ1-1; 7 nucleotides align to TRBD1. The CDR3 length is 14 residues. Germline trimming cut 5 bases from V and 2 bases from J; bases unmatched to any gene: 5. Germline V gene sequence: CDR1 SNHLY, CDR2 FYNNEI. The CDR3 DNA reads TGTGCCAGCAGTCTACAGGGGTTTAACACTGAAGCTTTCTTT. This gives the protein CASSLQGFNTEAFF.

In this sample, this clonotype turned up many times. The chain has TRBV3-1 and TRBJ2-7; the match to TRBD1 covers 7 bases. From germline, CDR1 is LGHDT and CDR2 YNNKEL (reference sequence). After removal of 5 bases from V and 5 bases from J, the junction contained 3 bases not matched to a gene. The CDR3 sequence is 12 residues long. The CDR3 nucleotides are TGTGCCAGCAGCTTAGACAGGGACGAGCAGTACTTC. This encodes CASSLDRDEQYF.

The genes are TRBV3-1 and TRBJ1-6; TRBD1 matches 7 bases. CDR3 size: 15 residues. Looked up from germline, CDR1 is LGHDT and CDR2 is YNNKEL (reference sequence). V gave up 4 bases and J gave up 6 bases; unmatched junction bases: 6. This chain's CDR3 is CASSLADRTNSPLHF. Written as DNA, the CDR3 is TGTGCCAGCAGCCTAGCGGACAGGACTAATTCACCCCTCCACTTT.

This clonotype was observed a handful of times. The chain links TRBV29-1 to TRBJ2-1; weak D call: TRBD2 (5 bases). CDR1 and CDR2 from the germline V gene are SQVTM and ANQGSEA. V lost 5 bases to trimming and J lost 7 bases, with 9 bases between them. The CDR3 consists of 11 residues. The CDR3 loop reads CSVRRRNEQFF. The CDR3 DNA is TGCAGCGTTAGGAGGAGGAATGAGCAGTTCTTC.

The chain links TRBV28 to TRBJ1-2; the D gene is possibly TRBD1 (5 bases). Between the trimmed V and J ends, which lost 1 base and 4 bases, there was a span of 10 bases. Germline V gives CDR1 MDHEN, CDR2 SYDVKM. The CDR3 length is 14 residues. This CDR3 is CASSLSGGSYGYTF. The CDR3 bases are TGTGCCAGCAGTTTATCTGGGGGTTCCTATGGCTACACCTTC.

This sequence joins TRBV28 and TRBJ2-6; perhaps TRBD1 as D (5 bases). The CDR3 is made up of 16 amino acids. Germline V gene data show CDR1 as MDHEN and CDR2 as SYDVKM. With 3 bases removed from V and 4 bases from J, the gap between germline ends came to 13 bases. In DNA, the CDR3 is TGTGCCAGCAGTTTGGTCAGGGTTTCCGGGGCCAACGTCCTGACTTTC. The encoded protein is CASSLVRVSGANVLTF.

V is TRBV6-2 or TRBV6-3 and J is TRBJ2-3, with D hard to call. CDR1 is MNHEY and CDR2 is SVGEGT in the germline V gene. This CDR3 comprises 16 residues. Trimming cost V 2 bases and J 6 bases, with 18 bases left between them. CDR3 in amino acids: CASSYVVAKAMDTQYF. CDR3 bases: TGTGCCAGCAGTTACGTAGTAGCAAAGGCTATGGATACGCAGTATTTT.

The rearrangement links TRBV28 to TRBJ1-1, with D possibly matching TRBD1 (5 bases). V shed 6 bases and J shed 4 bases, with 18 bases lying between them. CDR3 size: 15 residues. Germline V lookup: CDR1 MDHEN, CDR2 SYDVKM. CDR3 sequence (DNA): TGTGCCAGCAGGGCGGGGGGAGCGGGGCCCACTGAAGCTTTCTTT. Its translation is CASRAGGAGPTEAFF.

This clonotype was seen ten or more times. The chain has TRBV5-1 and TRBJ1-1; no clear D. The CDR3 is 15 residues long. Germline V gene data show CDR1 as SGHRS and CDR2 as YFSETQ. V lost 0 bases and J 0 bases, leaving 9 bases between the germline ends. In DNA form, the CDR3 reads TGCGCCAGCAGCTTGGCCGGGCGCTTGAACACTGAAGCTTTCTTT. Amino acid sequence: CASSLAGRLNTEAFF.

The rearrangement joins TRBV5-1 to TRBJ2-7; 7 nucleotides match TRBD1. The ends lost 2 bases at V and 5 bases at J; junction bases unmatched: 10. Germline CDR1 SGHRS, CDR2 YFSETQ. This CDR3 region has 15 residues. The CDR3 DNA is TGCGCCAGCAGCTTACGGACAGGCTTCATCCACGAGCAGTACTTC. Translation gives CASSLRTGFIHEQYF.

The chain is built from TRBV28 and TRBJ1-4, with 8 bases identical to TRBD1. From germline, CDR1 is MDHEN and CDR2 SYDVKM. V shed 2 bases, J shed 7 bases, and the junction held 3 bases outside the gene matches. The CDR3 loop spans 14 amino acids. This chain's CDR3 is CASSLSQGAEKLFF. CDR3 in DNA: TGTGCCAGCAGTTTAAGCCAGGGGGCTGAAAAACTGTTTTTT.

This chain joins TRBV4-3 and TRBJ2-3; 7 bases line up with TRBD1. Germline CDR1 and CDR2: LGHNA and YSLEER. The J segment lost 1 base and the V segment lost 3 bases, leaving 4 bases of the junction unmatched. The CDR3 has 15 amino acids. CDR3: CASSQRTGGTDTQYF. In nucleotides, the CDR3 is TGCGCCAGCAGCCAGCGGACAGGAGGCACAGATACGCAGTATTTT.

This clonotype came up many times. The chain combines TRBV7-9 with TRBJ1-1; D gene unclear. The V end was cut by 1 base, the J end by 0 bases, with 9 bases between. The CDR3 length is 15 residues. The germline V gene has CDR1 SEHNR and CDR2 FQNEAQ (reference sequence). CDR3 DNA: TGTGCCAGCAGCTTAGATACCACCATGAACACTGAAGCTTTCTTT. Translating gives CASSLDTTMNTEAFF.

This clonotype has at least ten counts. The chain combines TRBV4-1 with TRBJ2-4; 7 bases line up with TRBD2. This CDR3 is 16 amino acids long. CDR1 is MGHRA, CDR2 YSYEKL, per germline. Trimming took 0 bases from V and 9 from J; bases not matched to a gene: 11. CDR3 loop: CASSQEPGEGYVIQYF. CDR3 nucleotides: TGCGCCAGCAGCCAAGAGCCGGGGGAGGGTTATGTCATTCAGTACTTC.

The chain recombines TRBV13 with TRBJ2-4, with TRBD2 matching over 10 bases. The V and J ends lost 8 bases and 2 bases, in that order; junction bases with no gene match: 9. CDR3 length: 16 residues. CDR1 and CDR2 from the germline V gene are PRHDT and FYEKMQ (reference sequence). This CDR3 is CASGLAEGGTKNIQYF. CDR3 DNA: TGTGCCAGCGGACTAGCGGAAGGTGGGACCAAAAACATTCAGTACTTC.

J is TRBJ2-3 and V is TRBV9, with 10 bases fitting TRBD1. Germline V gene lookup returns CDR1 SGDLS and CDR2 YYNGEE. The ends lost 7 bases at V and 0 bases at J; junction bases unmatched: 8. The CDR3 is 16 residues long. The CDR3: CASSTGTGVSTDTQYF. DNA of the CDR3: TGTGCCAGCTCAACTGGGACAGGGGTTAGCACAGATACGCAGTATTTT. The variable domain in full, completed from reference TRBV9 and TRBJ2-3, reads DSGVTQTPKHLITATGQRVTLRCSPRSGDLSVYWYQQSLDQGLQFLIQYYNGEERAKGNILERFSAQQFPDLHSELNLSSLELGDSALYFCASSTGTGVSTDTQYFGPGTRLTVL.

In its sample, this clonotype was seen many times. The rearrangement links TRBV7-3 to TRBJ2-7, with 8 bases aligning to TRBD2. This CDR3 is built from 13 residues. V lost 4 bases and J lost 7; bases outside the gene matches: 6. The V gene's germline CDR1 is SGHTA and CDR2 FQGTGA. CDR3 sequence reads: CASSSLAGGEQYF. CDR3 DNA: TGTGCCAGCAGCTCCCTCGCGGGGGGAGAGCAGTACTTC.

Ten or more counts support this clonotype. The rearrangement uses TRBV7-9 and TRBJ2-3; TRBD2 might be the D (6 bases). V lost 5 bases, J lost 6 bases, and 12 bases lay in between. CDR1 and CDR2 (germline): SEHNR, FQNEAQ (reference sequence). The CDR3 consists of 13 residues. The CDR3: CASSQGGPDTQYF. CDR3 bases: TGTGCCAGCAGCCAAGGAGGGCCCGATACGCAGTATTTT. The whole variable domain, remainder taken from reference TRBV7-9 and TRBJ2-3, is DTGVSQNPRHKITKRGQNVTFRCDPISEHNRLYWYRQTLGQGPEFLTYFQNEAQLEKSRLLSDRFSAERPKGSFSTLEIQRTEQGDSAMYLCASSQGGPDTQYFGPGTRLTVL.

The chain has TRBV5-4 and TRBJ2-6, with no clear D. V was clipped by 0 bases and J by 2 bases, with 6 bases between them. The CDR3 runs 15 residues. Per the germline V gene, CDR1 is SGHNT and CDR2 is YYREEE (reference sequence). CDR3 DNA: TGTGCCAGCAGCTTGGAGGCTCCTGGGGCCAACGTCCTGACTTTC. This codes for CASSLEAPGANVLTF.

This clonotype was detected a few times. The chain combines TRBV27 with TRBJ2-2; perhaps D is TRBD1 or TRBD2 (5 bases each). V was cut by 7 bases and J by 7 bases, with 13 bases left in between. The CDR3 is made up of 13 amino acids. From germline, CDR1 is MNHEY and CDR2 SMNVEV (reference sequence). The CDR3 loop is CASNPVGGGELFF. The CDR3 nucleotides read TGTGCCAGCAATCCCGTTGGGGGCGGGGAGCTGTTTTTT.

This clonotype has more than one count but fewer than ten. The chain recombines TRBV6-1 with TRBJ2-1; D unresolved. The germline gives CDR1 MNHNS, CDR2 SASEGT. V was cut by 7 bases and J by 2 bases, with 3 bases left in between. CDR3 length: 11 residues. The CDR3 DNA reads TGTGCCAGCAAGACCTACAATGAGCAGTTCTTC. Its protein is CASKTYNEQFF.